This TCR beta chain was found in a study of CD4 and CD8 cells across lung adenocarcinoma regions. TCRdb itself ran the PCR reads through MiXCR, one entry per CDR3 protein. In the table there are approximately 12,000 distinct CDR3 sequences, 53% of which are singletons. The patients had localized lung adenocarcinoma, a non-small cell subtype. This CDR3 is 12 amino acids long. Germline CDR1 is WSHSY and CDR2 is SAAADI. The V segment lost 8 bases and the J segment 7 bases; nucleotides outside the gene matches: 7. The source of this sequence is a female donor with lung adenocarcinoma. The CD4 and CD8 labels of this study may be unreliable. The genes are TRBV10-2 and TRBJ2-5, with 7 bases fitting TRBD2. The sample consisted of CD8+ T cells from the center of a lung tumor. For the CDR3, the DNA is TGCGCCAGCGGGACTACCGGGGGGACCCAGTACTTC. Translating it yields CASGTTGGTQYF.